A selection of T cell receptor beta chains follows, all from one sample in a study of beta chain features in type 1 diabetes. Measured with immunoSEQ multiplex PCR; TCRdb has only the in-frame clones, and not every one. The sample lists 390,000 or so clones; approximately 15% were seen once. Sequenced: naive CD4+ T cells from blood. These receptors were obtained from a young man in good health. Both conserved end residues are part of each CDR3. Each record gives: clone size, V gene, D gene, J gene, CDR3 protein, CDR3 DNA. The D gene is left open where the match is weak. Clone size, where shown, is once, few, many, or a class for clones that have expanded.

abundance: -; v_gene: TRBV4-1; d_gene: -; j_gene: TRBJ1-2; CDR3aa: CASSQTSTALYYGYTF; CDR3nt: TGCGCCAGCAGCCAAACCTCGACGGCACTATACTATGGCTACACCTTC
abundance: few; v_gene: TRBV25-1; d_gene: -; j_gene: TRBJ1-2; CDR3aa: CASSESGRADGYTF; CDR3nt: TGTGCCAGCAGTGAATCGGGCAGGGCGGATGGCTACACCTTC
abundance: -; v_gene: TRBV20-1; d_gene: -; j_gene: TRBJ1-1; CDR3aa: CSARDRVGAFF; CDR3nt: TGCAGTGCTAGAGACAGGGTCGGAGCTTTCTTT
abundance: few; v_gene: TRBV10-3; d_gene: -; j_gene: TRBJ2-1; CDR3aa: CAISANLGGSYNEQFF; CDR3nt: TGTGCCATCAGTGCCAACCTTGGGGGCTCCTACAATGAGCAGTTCTTC
abundance: -; v_gene: TRBV7-8; d_gene: TRBD1; j_gene: TRBJ1-4; CDR3aa: CASSRTGWNEKLFF; CDR3nt: TGTGCCAGCAGCCGGACAGGGTGGAATGAAAAACTGTTTTTT
abundance: few; v_gene: TRBV7-2; d_gene: -; j_gene: TRBJ2-1; CDR3aa: CASSLDFTIYNEQFF; CDR3nt: TGTGCCAGCAGCTTAGATTTCACTATCTACAATGAGCAGTTCTTC
abundance: -; v_gene: TRBV2; d_gene: -; j_gene: TRBJ2-1; CDR3aa: CASSNTTEQFF; CDR3nt: TGTGCCAGCAGTAACACTACTGAGCAGTTCTTC
abundance: few; v_gene: TRBV7-9; d_gene: -; j_gene: TRBJ1-4; CDR3aa: CASSDTGPHEKLFF; CDR3nt: TGTGCCAGCAGCGATACGGGACCCCATGAAAAACTGTTTTTT
abundance: -; v_gene: TRBV15; d_gene: -; j_gene: TRBJ2-2; CDR3aa: CATSRERRNTGELFF; CDR3nt: TGTGCCACCAGCAGAGAACGAAGGAACACCGGGGAGCTGTTTTTT
abundance: once; v_gene: TRBV20-1; d_gene: -; j_gene: TRBJ2-7; CDR3aa: CSAPSGYEQYF; CDR3nt: TGCAGTGCTCCATCCGGTTACGAGCAGTACTTC
abundance: -; v_gene: TRBV2; d_gene: -; j_gene: TRBJ2-4; CDR3aa: CASSFRGVAKNIQYF; CDR3nt: TGTGCCAGCAGTTTCAGGGGGGTAGCCAAAAACATTCAGTACTTC
abundance: few; v_gene: TRBV7-2; d_gene: -; j_gene: TRBJ2-6; CDR3aa: CASTIAGFGANVLTF; CDR3nt: TGTGCCAGCACCATAGCAGGGTTTGGGGCCAACGTCCTGACTTTC
abundance: -; v_gene: TRBV5-4; d_gene: TRBD2; j_gene: TRBJ2-1; CDR3aa: CASSPGLAGVNEQFF; CDR3nt: TGTGCCAGCAGCCCGGGACTAGCGGGAGTCAATGAGCAGTTCTTC
abundance: few; v_gene: TRBV5-1; d_gene: -; j_gene: TRBJ1-2; CDR3aa: CASSLAFGNYGYTF; CDR3nt: TGCGCCAGCAGCTTGGCCTTTGGAAACTATGGCTACACCTTC
abundance: -; v_gene: TRBV12-2; d_gene: -; j_gene: TRBJ2-3; CDR3aa: CASRPQREGTDTQYF; CDR3nt: TGTGCAAGTCGTCCTCAGCGGGAGGGCACAGATACGCAGTATTTT
abundance: -; v_gene: TRBV9; d_gene: -; j_gene: TRBJ1-2; CDR3aa: CASTNSVVNFHGYTF; CDR3nt: TGTGCCAGCACCAACAGTGTCGTAAACTTTCATGGCTACACCTTC
abundance: -; v_gene: TRBV10-3; d_gene: -; j_gene: TRBJ2-6; CDR3aa: CAISERNSGANVLTF; CDR3nt: TGTGCCATCAGTGAACGGAACTCTGGGGCCAACGTCCTGACTTTC
abundance: -; v_gene: TRBV19; d_gene: TRBD2; j_gene: TRBJ2-1; CDR3aa: CASRSGGGDNEQFF; CDR3nt: TGTGCCAGTAGAAGCGGGGGTGGGGACAATGAGCAGTTCTTC
abundance: few; v_gene: TRBV14; d_gene: -; j_gene: TRBJ2-5; CDR3aa: CASSQDYFQETQYF; CDR3nt: TGTGCCAGCAGCCAGGACTACTTTCAAGAGACCCAGTACTTC
abundance: -; v_gene: TRBV20-1; d_gene: -; j_gene: TRBJ1-1; CDR3aa: CSAEDTSEAFF; CDR3nt: TGCAGTGCTGAAGACACCTCTGAGGCTTTCTTT
abundance: few; v_gene: TRBV14; d_gene: TRBD1; j_gene: TRBJ1-1; CDR3aa: CASSFFLQGTEAFF; CDR3nt: TGTGCCAGCAGCTTCTTTTTACAGGGGACTGAAGCTTTCTTT
abundance: -; v_gene: TRBV30; d_gene: -; j_gene: TRBJ2-3; CDR3aa: CAWTEGLGTDTQYF; CDR3nt: TGTGCCTGGACCGAGGGGCTCGGAACAGATACGCAGTATTTT
abundance: -; v_gene: TRBV19; d_gene: -; j_gene: TRBJ2-7; CDR3aa: CASNGESSYEQYF; CDR3nt: TGTGCCAGTAATGGAGAGAGCTCCTACGAGCAGTACTTC
abundance: -; v_gene: TRBV9; d_gene: TRBD1; j_gene: TRBJ2-2; CDR3aa: CASSPLRPDRGIGELFF; CDR3nt: TGTGCCAGCAGCCCACTACGCCCGGACAGGGGGATCGGGGAGCTGTTTTTT
abundance: -; v_gene: TRBV5-1; d_gene: -; j_gene: TRBJ2-1; CDR3aa: CASSLGPERTRTNRFGSNEQFF; CDR3nt: TGCGCCAGCAGCTTGGGCCCGGAGAGGACCCGAACCAACAGGTTCGGGTCCAATGAGCAGTTCTTC
abundance: few; v_gene: TRBV29-1; d_gene: -; j_gene: TRBJ1-1; CDR3aa: CSGNRRLTEAFF; CDR3nt: TGCAGCGGGAACAGGAGGCTCACTGAAGCTTTCTTT
abundance: -; v_gene: TRBV14; d_gene: TRBD1; j_gene: TRBJ1-2; CDR3aa: CASSPGQNYGYTF; CDR3nt: TGTGCCAGCAGCCCGGGACAGAACTATGGCTACACCTTC
abundance: -; v_gene: TRBV7-2; d_gene: TRBD2; j_gene: TRBJ2-3; CDR3aa: CASLLLGGGTDTQYF; CDR3nt: TGTGCCAGCCTACTATTGGGGGGGGGCACAGATACGCAGTATTTT
abundance: -; v_gene: TRBV18; d_gene: -; j_gene: TRBJ2-3; CDR3aa: CASSPRSPGERADTQYF; CDR3nt: TGTGCCAGCTCACCACGCAGCCCGGGGGAGCGGGCAGATACGCAGTATTTT